This record covers a single T cell receptor (beta chain). CDR3 length equals 16 residues. Trimming shortened V by 4 bases and J by 0 bases, and 14 bases separated the two germline ends. Germline CDR1 and CDR2: SGHRS and YFSETQ. The donor population consisted of healthy HIV-negative adults with no recent acute infections or vaccinations. Splitting the CD4+ cells yielded a CD45RA+ naive subset and a CD45RA-negative memory subset. This entry comes from a study of shared clonotypes between healthy human individuals. Overall study context: The study enrolled a couple of women and three men aged 18 to 49. Plates per donor: three CD4 naive, three CD4 memory, two CD8 naive, one CD8 memory.

Method: immunoSEQ multiplex PCR; TCRdb's copy keeps in-frame clones and lacks some. The sample lists millions of clones; 85% to 95% were seen once. Sequencing was done on a sample of naive CD4+ T cells sorted from blood. Noted subset: CD45RA+ positively selected. The TCR originated in a man aged 18 to 30 in good health. The rearrangement links TRBV5-1 to TRBJ1-3, with D possibly matching TRBD1 (5 bases). The CDR3 spells CASSPWDGTSGNTIYF. CDR3 bases: TGCGCCAGCAGCCCGTGGGACGGAACCTCTGGAAACACCATATATTTT.